This T cell receptor beta chain came from a study of T cell changes during pregnancy in multiple sclerosis. Sequencing was performed with immunoSEQ multiplex PCR; in TCRdb, only in-frame clones are kept and a portion is missing. In the table there are 30,000 or so clones, roughly nine tenths of which are singletons. The germline V gene has CDR1 MNHNS and CDR2 SASEGT. With V trimmed by 2 bases and J by 4 bases, 13 bases remained unmatched. CDR3 length equals 19 residues. The specimen comprised CD8+ T cells from peripheral blood mononuclear cells, sampled in the third trimester of pregnancy. The TCR comes from a female donor with multiple sclerosis, enrolled in a pregnancy study. The chain uses TRBV6-1 and TRBJ2-2; 10 bases match TRBD2. In DNA form, the CDR3 reads TGTGCCAGCAGTGAACCTGGCGGAGCGGGAGGGCCCGGCACCGGGGAGCTGTTTTTT. Translated, it gives CASSEPGGAGGPGTGELFF.